This T cell receptor beta chain was sequenced during a study of tumor-infiltrating lymphocytes in primary liver carcinoma. On the study more broadly: Tumor stage was T1-T3 N0M0, and tumor size was about 4 to 10 cm across.

Both RNA and DNA were isolated together from approximately 20-30 mg of bulk tissue that had not been sorted. The patients presented with primary liver carcinoma, which was managed through surgical resection. Overall study results and limits: Among the pair types, tumor region pairs showed more overlap than tumor-adjacent and tumor-blood pairs. Tumor samples exhibited a significantly greater top-250-clone fraction than blood samples (p = 0.039).

Only one count was recorded for this clonotype. Its antigen is still unknown. The germline gene is not matched at one end of the junction; a read error may be the cause. The CDR3 totals 12 residues. Germline lookup yields CDR1 MNHNS and CDR2 SASEGT. The investigators made TCR beta cDNA from approximately 0.5 ug total RNA, using a constant-region primer. Three rounds of nested multiplex PCR with slightly modified ARM-PCR produced TCR beta libraries. In the first two PCR rounds, TRBV1-TRBV30 forward primers were paired with a C-beta reverse primer, and each round lasted roughly 10 cycles. In TCRdb, the multiplex PCR reads were re-called with MiXCR into one record per CDR3 protein. The profile covers about 37,000 distinct CDR3 sequences, with roughly 80% appearing a single time and approximately 37% taken by the ten largest.

Sample: tumor-adjacent normal liver tissue. The sequence derives from a man aged 40-49 years with primary liver carcinoma and hepatitis B virus infection. The chain has TRBV6-1 and TRBJ1-1, with D possibly TRBD1 on 5 matching bases. In nucleotides, the CDR3 is TGCGCCACACAGGAGGCGAACACTGAAGCTTTCTTT. Translation: CATQEANTEAFF.